These 8 T cell receptor beta chains were sequenced from one sample in a study of beta chain features in type 1 diabetes. The isolated RNA, all of it, was reverse transcribed, so expressed TCRB transcripts were what got sequenced. TCRdb's copy holds only in-frame clones and misses some; the assay was immunoSEQ multiplex PCR. This sample has fewer than 900,000 clones, with around a sixth found just once. Sequencing was done on a sample of naive CD4+ T cells from blood. The receptors here all came from a woman between 18 and 30 years old in good health.

This clone was seen more than once but under ten times. V usage is TRBV6-5 and J usage is TRBJ1-2; 9 nucleotides match TRBD1. J was trimmed by 4 bases and V by 6 bases; bases with no gene match: 9. CDR1 and CDR2 (germline): MNHEY, SVGAGI. This CDR3 has 15 amino acids. DNA for the CDR3: TGTGCCAGCAGCCCCTGGGACAGGGTCGTCTATGGCTACACCTTC. Its translation: CASSPWDRVVYGYTF.

The sample holds a few counts of this clone. The chain couples TRBV19 to TRBJ2-7, with 9 positions matching TRBD1. The V and J ends lost 7 bases and 1 base, in that order; junction bases with no gene match: 5. The CDR3 extends over 14 amino acids. Germline assignment: CDR1 LNHDA and CDR2 SQIVND (reference sequence). The CDR3 DNA follows: TGTGCCAGTAAGGGACAGGGAAGATCCTACGAGCAGTACTTC. Protein sequence: CASKGQGRSYEQYF.

A few counts support this clone. This rearrangement joins TRBV5-4 to TRBJ1-1, with TRBD1 matching over 9 bases. The V and J ends lost 3 bases and 0 bases, in that order; junction bases with no gene match: 3. The CDR3 spans 15 residues. Per germline, CDR1 SGHNT and CDR2 YYREEE (reference sequence). The CDR3 loop reads CASSYWDRVNTEAFF. The DNA of the CDR3 is TGTGCCAGCAGCTACTGGGACAGGGTGAACACTGAAGCTTTCTTT.

The chain joins TRBV19 to TRBJ1-5; tentatively, D is TRBD1 (5 bases). Germline assignment: CDR1 LNHDA and CDR2 SQIVND (reference sequence). V was trimmed by 8 bases and J by 0 bases, leaving 20 bases between them. The CDR3 covers 17 residues. The CDR3 DNA follows: TGTGCCAGTGGACGAATTCGGGACCACAATAGCAATCAGCCCCAGCATTTT. Amino acid sequence: CASGRIRDHNSNQPQHF.

The chain is built from TRBV9 and TRBJ1-2; weak D call: TRBD1 (5 bases). The germline V and J ends were trimmed by 4 bases and 7 bases, with 20 bases remaining between them. CDR1 is SGDLS and CDR2 is YYNGEE in the germline V gene. The CDR3 consists of 15 residues. The CDR3 sequence is CASSLLEGTDGGYTF. In nucleotides, the CDR3 is TGTGCCAGCAGCCTACTAGAAGGGACGGACGGTGGCTACACCTTC.

A few counts support this clone. The rearrangement joins TRBV7-3 to TRBJ2-5; 7 bases align to TRBD1. The CDR3 extends over 15 amino acids. V was pared by 2 bases and J by 1 base, with 4 bases of the junction left unmatched. The germline V gene has CDR1 SGHTA and CDR2 FQGTGA. CDR3 protein: CASSLSTGFQETQYF. The CDR3 nucleotides are TGTGCCAGCAGCTTATCGACAGGGTTCCAAGAGACCCAGTACTTC.

This clone turned up a few times. The V call is TRBV7-9, the J call TRBJ2-5; TRBD1 is a possible D gene (5 bases). This CDR3 contains 13 residues. CDR1 is SEHNR and CDR2 is FQNEAQ in the germline V gene (reference sequence). V lost 6 bases and J lost 4, with 12 bases in between. CDR3 region: CASRPYQGETQYF. CDR3 nucleotides: TGTGCCAGCAGACCTTACCAGGGAGAGACCCAGTACTTC.

This clone was seen a few times. The rearrangement uses TRBV28 and TRBJ1-1; no firm D call. Trimming shortened V by 5 bases and J by 1 base, and 8 bases separated the two germline ends. CDR1 and CDR2 from the germline V gene are MDHEN and SYDVKM. The CDR3 is 13 amino acids. CDR3 amino acids: CASSVPRNTEAFF. The CDR3, as DNA: TGTGCCAGCAGTGTCCCAAGGAACACTGAAGCTTTCTTT.